The present TCR beta chain was sequenced within a study of sequential checkpoint blockade in melanoma. Study in general: Randomization was 1:1 between first-line nivolumab→ipilimumab and ipilimumab→nivolumab.

The sample's treatment: randomized to nivolumab then ipilimumab (arm A) or the reverse (arm B). No patient had prior DNA-damaging chemotherapy. Sorted cells were live CD3+CD8+, lacking CD19 and CD56, from PBMCs. The CDR3 has 16 amino acids. CDR1 and CDR2 from the germline V gene are SQVTM and ANQGSEA. J gave up 2 bases and V 2 bases, and 7 bases lay outside the gene matches. This clone has a handful of counts. The method was immunoSEQ multiplex PCR; TCRdb's version includes in-frame clones alone and lacks a portion of them. This sample has a few thousand clones, with roughly 63% found just once. The sequenced sample was CD8+ T cells sorted from blood (inferred from file names), obtained from a patient given nivolumab and ipilimumab in sequence. The source is a human donor with melanoma. The chain employs TRBV29-1 and TRBJ2-1; TRBD2 aligns across 9 bases. CDR3 protein: CSVETFSSGTYNEQFF. The DNA of the CDR3 is TGCAGCGTTGAAACCTTTTCTAGCGGGACCTACAATGAGCAGTTCTTC.